What follows is one T cell receptor (beta chain) and its context. Each CDR3 protein is one row after TCRdb ran MiXCR on the 5' RACE reads. Counted here are over 10,000 distinct CDR3 sequences, 14% occurring once; the ten biggest clones make up around half. This sample stems from a study of T-cell memory formation after mild COVID-19. The junction had 3 bases not matched to a gene; V was cut back by 5 bases and J by 5 bases. CDR1 is SQVTM and CDR2 is ANQGSEA in the germline V gene. The CDR3 spans 12 residues. The chain links TRBV29-1 to TRBJ2-7, with 10 bases identical to TRBD1. The source is a man in his late teens or twenties who had mild COVID-19 (a few samples of this study predate the infection). Cell type and time point are not known. Sequencing was carried out using PBMCs or a T cell subset sorted from them (not recorded which). The CDR3 nucleotides are TGCAGCGTTCGCGGGACAGGGGACGAGCAGTACTTC. It yields the protein CSVRGTGDEQYF.